This T cell receptor (beta chain) emerged from a study of OX40 agonist ivuxolimab in advanced cancers. At the level of the study: It was ivuxolimab, an agonistic anti-OX40 (CD134) antibody, that patients were treated with. Dose-escalation patients suffered from hepatocellular carcinoma, melanoma, renal cell or head and neck cancer. The dose-escalation cohort was approximately 80% male, with a mean age of approximately 62 years, ranging roughly 23 to 90.

The CDR3 has 12 residues. Trimming shortened V by 3 bases and J by 4 bases, and 6 bases separated the two germline ends. Germline V gives CDR1 SNHLY, CDR2 FYNNEI. This clone has more than one count but fewer than ten. Measured with immunoSEQ multiplex PCR; TCRdb has only the in-frame clones, and not every one. Of nearly 60,000 clones listed, 80% to 90% are singletons. Sample: CD4+ or CD8+ T cells sorted from blood, taken in a trial of the OX40 agonist ivuxolimab. The clonotype was recovered from an adult with an advanced solid tumor such as melanoma, head and neck, liver or kidney cancer. The chain is built from TRBV2 and TRBJ1-1; D uncertain. CDR3 DNA sequence: TGTGCCAGCAGTGAGTTGTCCACTGAAGCTTTCTTT. Protein: CASSELSTEAFF.